The 7 T cell receptor beta chains listed next were all sequenced from one sample in a study of cytomegalovirus exposure and HLA in healthy donors. The primer mix had 60 Vbeta and 13 Jbeta primers. Sequencing was performed with immunoSEQ multiplex PCR; in TCRdb, only in-frame clones are kept and a portion is missing. The repertoire holds about 98,000 clones, with around 75% as singletons. What was sequenced was PBMCs. These receptors were taken from a man aged 18 to 30 in good health and CMV-seropositive.

The gene calls are TRBV28 and TRBJ1-2; D is unclear. V dropped 4 bases and J dropped 1 base, with 16 bases sitting between them. CDR1 MDHEN and CDR2 SYDVKM come from the germline V gene. The CDR3 totals 16 residues. The CDR3 DNA reads as TGTGCCAGCAGTTCCCCTAGTAACCCTCTTAACTATGGCTACACCTTC. Translation: CASSSPSNPLNYGYTF.

The CDR3 coding sequence is TGTGCCAGCAGTTATACAGGGCCTTCCACCTTC. Residues: CASSYTGPSTF. The rearrangement links TRBV7-9 to TRBJ1-2; a possible D gene is TRBD1 (6 bases). Per the germline V gene, CDR1 is SEHNR and CDR2 is FQNEAQ (reference sequence). This CDR3 has 11 amino acids. Trimming pared 6 bases from V and 13 bases from J, leaving 15 bases between.

This clone was found once. The chain recombines TRBV5-1 with TRBJ2-7; TRBD1 matches at 9 bases. Germline CDR1 is SGHRS and CDR2 is YFSETQ. With 4 bases clipped from V and 4 bases from J, the junction kept 9 bases outside the gene matches. The CDR3 totals 15 residues. CDR3 nucleotides: TGCGCCAGCAGCGCAACCGGGACAGGGTTTTACGAGCAGTACTTC. It codes for CASSATGTGFYEQYF.

The chain employs TRBV6-1 and TRBJ1-5; D is possibly TRBD1 (6 bases). This CDR3 spans 13 amino acids. Trimming cost V 4 bases and J 14 bases, with 18 bases left between them. Germline V gene lookup returns CDR1 MNHNS and CDR2 SASEGT. CDR3 sequence: CASSVLQGLIEHF. As DNA, the CDR3 is TGTGCCAGCAGTGTCCTCCAGGGGTTGATAGAGCATTTT.

This clone was observed once. The V gene is TRBV19, the J gene TRBJ2-7; TRBD2 is a possible D gene (5 bases). V dropped 2 bases and J dropped 0 bases, with 11 bases sitting between them. The CDR3 contains 15 residues. CDR1 is LNHDA, CDR2 SQIVND, per germline (reference sequence). This chain's CDR3 is CASSIIGESSYEQYF. DNA for the CDR3: TGTGCCAGTAGTATAATCGGGGAAAGCTCCTACGAGCAGTACTTC.

The chain links TRBV4-2 to TRBJ2-2; 12 positions agree with TRBD2. V lost 0 bases to trimming and J lost 7 bases; unmatched junction nucleotides: 9. The CDR3 length is 18 residues. Germline CDR1 and CDR2: LGHNA and YNFKEQ. The CDR3 DNA reads as TGTGCCAGCAGCCAAGACTCCCTAGCGGGGGGGCTCGACGGGGAGCTGTTTTTT. Its protein product is CASSQDSLAGGLDGELFF.

The chain combines TRBV7-2 with TRBJ1-2; TRBD1 is a possible D gene (6 bases). The CDR3 is made up of 13 amino acids. V shed 5 bases and J shed 7 bases, with 14 bases lying between them. CDR1 and CDR2 from the germline V gene are SGHTA and FQGNSA. The CDR3 region is CASSGWTAGGYTF. The DNA for the CDR3 is TGTGCCAGCAGCGGATGGACAGCCGGTGGCTACACCTTC.